These T cell receptor beta chains were read from a single sample in a study of response to subunit inactivated influenza vaccine. TCRdb analysed the RT-PCR reads with MiXCR anew, one entry per CDR3 protein. This sample carries over 750,000 distinct CDR3 sequences, around 20% of them seen once, and the ten largest clones take approximately 10%. The material was PBMCs from blood, obtained less than 6 days after vaccination. The receptor source for this set is a man in his forties or fifties who received an inactivated influenza vaccine. Both conserved end residues are part of each CDR3. Each record gives: J gene, D gene, V gene, clone size, CDR3 protein, CDR3 DNA. The D gene is left open where the match is weak. Expanded clones get a size class; other rows say once, few or many, or leave the size out.

J gene: TRBJ1-2; D gene: NA; V gene: TRBV6-1; clone size: NA; CDR3 protein: CASSHPGAGRDWGYTF; CDR3 DNA: TGTGCCAGCAGCCACCCGGGCGCAGGGAGAGACTGGGGCTACACCTTC
J gene: TRBJ1-2; D gene: NA; V gene: TRBV4-3; clone size: NA; CDR3 protein: CASSRQVVGYGYTF; CDR3 DNA: TGCGCCAGCAGCCGACAGGTTGTGGGGTATGGCTACACCTTC
J gene: TRBJ2-2; D gene: TRBD1; V gene: TRBV14; clone size: NA; CDR3 protein: CASSRWPGQGTGELFF; CDR3 DNA: TGTGCCAGCAGCCGATGGCCGGGACAGGGAACCGGGGAGCTGTTTTTT
J gene: TRBJ2-7; D gene: TRBD1; V gene: TRBV10-3; clone size: few; CDR3 protein: CAIRDRGSYEQYF; CDR3 DNA: TGTGCCATCAGGGACAGGGGATCCTACGAGCAGTACTTC
J gene: TRBJ1-2; D gene: NA; V gene: TRBV4-1; clone size: NA; CDR3 protein: CASSPSLGVGYGYTF; CDR3 DNA: TGCGCCAGCAGCCCGTCTTTAGGCGTGGGCTATGGCTACACCTTC
J gene: TRBJ2-3; D gene: NA; V gene: TRBV6-2/TRBV6-3; clone size: NA; CDR3 protein: CASRESSPGDTQYF; CDR3 DNA: TGTGCCAGCAGGGAGTCCTCCCCCGGGGATACGCAGTATTTT
J gene: TRBJ2-5; D gene: NA; V gene: TRBV18; clone size: few; CDR3 protein: CASSPQPGTKETQYF; CDR3 DNA: TGTGCCAGCTCACCGCAACCCGGGACGAAAGAGACCCAGTACTTC
J gene: TRBJ2-2; D gene: NA; V gene: TRBV15; clone size: few; CDR3 protein: CATSREVVGELFF; CDR3 DNA: TGTGCCACCAGCAGAGAGGTTGTCGGGGAGCTGTTTTTT
J gene: TRBJ1-3; D gene: NA; V gene: TRBV4-2; clone size: NA; CDR3 protein: CASSQYPRGGAGNTIYF; CDR3 DNA: TGTGCCAGCAGCCAATATCCCCGGGGGGGAGCTGGAAACACCATATATTTT
J gene: TRBJ1-5; D gene: TRBD1; V gene: TRBV4-2; clone size: many; CDR3 protein: CASSQDRGNQPQHF; CDR3 DNA: TGTGCCAGCAGCCAAGACAGGGGGAATCAGCCCCAGCATTTT
J gene: TRBJ1-2; D gene: NA; V gene: TRBV10-1; clone size: NA; CDR3 protein: CASSGPLTRDSYGYTF; CDR3 DNA: TGCGCCAGCAGTGGACCTTTGACCAGGGATAGCTATGGCTACACCTTC
J gene: TRBJ1-2; D gene: NA; V gene: TRBV5-1; clone size: NA; CDR3 protein: CASSLTPFDRHYGYTF; CDR3 DNA: TGCGCCAGCAGCTTGACTCCATTTGACAGACACTATGGCTACACCTTC
J gene: TRBJ2-3; D gene: NA; V gene: TRBV29-1; clone size: few; CDR3 protein: CSPGGPSDTQYF; CDR3 DNA: TGCAGCCCCGGGGGCCCCTCAGATACGCAGTATTTT